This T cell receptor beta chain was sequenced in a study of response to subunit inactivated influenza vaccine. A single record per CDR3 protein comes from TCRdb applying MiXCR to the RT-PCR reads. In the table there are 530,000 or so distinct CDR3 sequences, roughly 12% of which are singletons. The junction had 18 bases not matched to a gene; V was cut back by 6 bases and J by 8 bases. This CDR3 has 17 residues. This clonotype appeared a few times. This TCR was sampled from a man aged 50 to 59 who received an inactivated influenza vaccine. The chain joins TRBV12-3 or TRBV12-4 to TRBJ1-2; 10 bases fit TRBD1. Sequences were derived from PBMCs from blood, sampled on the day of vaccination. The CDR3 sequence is CASSLNHYPGQGYGYTF. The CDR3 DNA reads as TGTGCCAGCAGCCTCAACCACTATCCGGGACAGGGGTACGGCTACACCTTC.